The 16 T cell receptor beta chains below were found in one sample sequenced in a study of T-cell memory formation after mild COVID-19. TCRdb passed the 5' RACE reads through MiXCR, listing each CDR3 protein once. Here the sample spans more than 150,000 distinct CDR3 sequences, approximately 17% being singletons. Material: PBMCs or a T cell subset sorted from them (not recorded which). The receptors derive from a man aged 18-30 years who had mild COVID-19 (a few samples of this study predate the infection). Cell type and time point are not known.

The V gene is TRBV14, the J gene TRBJ2-7; D is unclear. Trimming took off 0 bases at V and 4 bases at J, with 22 bases between the two ends. Germline lookup yields CDR1 SGHDN and CDR2 FVKESK. CDR3 size: 18 residues. CDR3 residues: CASSQEVTRWNERYEQYV. The CDR3 DNA reads as TGTGCCAGCAGCCAAGAGGTAACGCGTTGGAACGAACGGTACGAGCAGTACGTC.

This clonotype was found a few times. The chain links TRBV7-9 to TRBJ1-5, with TRBD1 as a possible D gene (5 bases). This CDR3 has 13 amino acids. The germline V and J ends were trimmed by 1 base and 5 bases, with 6 bases remaining between them. Per the germline V gene, CDR1 is SEHNR and CDR2 is FQNEAQ (reference sequence). The chain's CDR3 is CASSLEGDQPQHF. DNA of the CDR3: TGTGCCAGCAGCTTAGAAGGGGATCAGCCCCAGCATTTT.

The chain combines TRBV20-1 with TRBJ2-5, with TRBD2 matching over 13 bases. Trimming took 5 bases from V and 5 from J; bases not matched to a gene: 8. The germline V gene has CDR1 DFQATT and CDR2 SNEGSKA (reference sequence). The CDR3 has 15 amino acids. The DNA of the CDR3 is TGCAGTGCTGACACGACTAGCGGGGGGTTGGAGACCCAGTACTTC. It translates to CSADTTSGGLETQYF.

V is TRBV14 and J is TRBJ2-1; 9 nucleotides agree with TRBD2. Germline lookup yields CDR1 SGHDN and CDR2 FVKESK. The CDR3 has 16 amino acids. With V trimmed by 0 bases and J by 7 bases, 7 bases remained unmatched. The CDR3 nucleotides are TGTGCCAGCAGCCAAGAGAGGACTAGCGTTTTAAATGAGCAGTTCTTC. Its translation: CASSQERTSVLNEQFF.

V is TRBV6-5 and J is TRBJ1-1, with D hard to call. The CDR3 is 13 residues long. Germline V gives CDR1 MNHEY, CDR2 SVGAGI. V was pared by 5 bases and J by 4 bases, with 11 bases between. The chain's CDR3 is CASSQRGSTEAFF. Written as DNA, the CDR3 is TGTGCCAGCAGTCAGCGCGGGTCCACTGAAGCTTTCTTT.

This chain links TRBV6-5 with TRBJ1-1; D is undetermined. CDR3 size: 11 residues. Germline V gene data show CDR1 as MNHEY and CDR2 as SVGAGI. Deletions cut 7 bases from V and 7 bases from J, with 10 bases between. CDR3 in DNA: TGTGCCAGCAAGACGAGAGGTGAAGCTTTCTTT. This gives the protein CASKTRGEAFF.

The V gene is TRBV3-1, the J gene TRBJ2-7; 11 bases match TRBD1. The CDR3 runs to 15 residues. Germline V gene lookup returns CDR1 LGHDT and CDR2 YNNKEL (reference sequence). After removal of 5 bases from V and 5 bases from J, the junction contained 8 bases not matched to a gene. The CDR3 is CASSESGTGGHEQYF. The DNA of the CDR3 is TGTGCCAGCAGCGAAAGCGGGACAGGGGGTCACGAGCAGTACTTC.

This clonotype has just a few counts. V usage is TRBV12-3 or TRBV12-4 and J usage is TRBJ1-1; 8 bases align to TRBD1. CDR3 size: 16 residues. Trimming at V came to 3 bases and at J to 4 bases, leaving 10 bases not matched to a gene. The DNA of the CDR3 is TGTGCCAGCAGTTTGCACCCTGGACAGGGAGGCACTGAAGCTTTCTTT. It translates to CASSLHPGQGGTEAFF.

This clonotype has more than one count but fewer than ten. This sequence joins TRBV9 and TRBJ2-1; 9 bases match TRBD1. V gave up 0 bases and J gave up 9 bases; unmatched junction bases: 10. Germline V lookup: CDR1 SGDLS, CDR2 YYNGEE. The CDR3 spans 16 residues. In nucleotides, the CDR3 is TGTGCCAGCAGCGTAGGTTCGGGACAGGGACCCCCTGAGCAGTTCTTC. Its translation: CASSVGSGQGPPEQFF. Drawing the rest from reference TRBV9 and TRBJ2-1, the complete variable domain is DSGVTQTPKHLITATGQRVTLRCSPRSGDLSVYWYQQSLDQGLQFLIQYYNGEERAKGNILERFSAQQFPDLHSELNLSSLELGDSALYFCASSVGSGQGPPEQFFGPGTRLTVL.

This clonotype was counted at least ten times. CDR3 sequence: CASSSWSLGSTEAFF. The CDR3 DNA reads TGCGCCAGCAGCTCCTGGTCCTTGGGCTCCACTGAAGCTTTCTTT. The J gene is TRBJ1-1, the V gene TRBV5-1; D gene uncertain. Germline V lookup: CDR1 SGHRS, CDR2 YFSETQ. V shed 3 bases and J shed 4 bases, with 16 bases lying between them. The CDR3 is 15 residues long.

This clonotype has just a few counts. This rearrangement joins TRBV28 to TRBJ2-4, with D possibly TRBD2 on 7 matching bases. Per germline, CDR1 MDHEN and CDR2 SYDVKM. CDR3 length equals 16 residues. Deletions cut 2 bases from V and 7 bases from J, with 18 bases between. Here the CDR3 DNA reads TGTGCCAGCAGTTTAGGGGGGGCCGGCGGTGGGAACATTCAGTACTTC. Its translation: CASSLGGAGGGNIQYF.

In this sample, this clonotype turned up a few times. The J gene is TRBJ1-5, the V gene TRBV28; D is unresolved. Germline V gene sequence: CDR1 MDHEN, CDR2 SYDVKM. The length of the CDR3 is 12 residues. The V and J ends lost 2 bases and 7 bases respectively, with 6 bases between them. The CDR3, as DNA: TGTGCCAGCAGTTTAATTGAACAGCCCCAGCATTTT. Its translation: CASSLIEQPQHF.

J is TRBJ1-1 and V is TRBV7-9; TRBD1 matches 8 bases. V was pared by 1 base and J by 0 bases, with 1 base of the junction left unmatched. CDR1 and CDR2 from the germline V gene are SEHNR and FQNEAQ (reference sequence). The CDR3 contains 15 residues. CDR3 in amino acids: CASSLGTGMNTEAFF. The CDR3 region has the DNA TGTGCCAGCAGCTTAGGGACAGGGATGAACACTGAAGCTTTCTTT. Using reference TRBV7-9 and TRBJ1-1 for the parts outside the CDR3, the full variable domain is DTGVSQNPRHKITKRGQNVTFRCDPISEHNRLYWYRQTLGQGPEFLTYFQNEAQLEKSRLLSDRFSAERPKGSFSTLEIQRTEQGDSAMYLCASSLGTGMNTEAFFGQGTRLTVV.

This rearrangement joins TRBV24-1 to TRBJ2-7, with a weak D call TRBD2 (5 bases). V dropped 5 bases and J dropped 5 bases, with 9 bases sitting between them. Germline lookup yields CDR1 KGHDR and CDR2 SFDVKD. The CDR3 has 12 residues. The CDR3 DNA sequence: TGTGCCACCAGTGTATACGGGGACGAGCAGTACGTC. Translation: CATSVYGDEQYV.

The gene calls are TRBV24-1 and TRBJ2-1; no reliable D call. CDR3 length: 14 residues. V was pared by 5 bases and J by 4 bases, with 11 bases between. CDR1 KGHDR and CDR2 SFDVKD come from the germline V gene. For the CDR3, the DNA is TGTGCCACCAGTGCGAATAACCCGTACAATGAGCAGTTCTTC. It yields the protein CATSANNPYNEQFF.

J is TRBJ1-1 and V is TRBV15; maybe TRBD1 (5 bases). From germline, CDR1 is LNHNV and CDR2 YYDKDF (reference sequence). This CDR3 region has 17 residues. Trimming took off 8 bases at V and 2 bases at J, with 24 bases between the two ends. CDR3 sequence (DNA): TGTGCCACCTCACCCCATCGGGGGGGGAGGTTAAACACTGAAGCTTTCTTT. It encodes CATSPHRGGRLNTEAFF.